The 4 T cell receptor beta chains in this list originate from one sample, sequenced in a study of T cell responses to AZD1222 COVID-19 vaccine. Clones were sequenced by immunoSEQ multiplex PCR, and TCRdb holds only the in-frame ones, with some missing. The sample records about 160,000 clones, 90% to 95% being singletons. Sequenced material: peripheral blood, taken 28 days after the second AZD1222 dose. The receptor set was obtained from an adult who received the AZD1222 COVID-19 vaccine.

The gene calls are TRBV7-8 and TRBJ2-7, with 9 positions matching TRBD2. The CDR3 runs 15 residues. J lost 6 bases, V lost 4 bases, and 10 bases had no gene match. Germline values: CDR1 SGHVS, CDR2 FQNEAQ. As DNA, the CDR3 is TGTGCCAGCAGCTACACCCTAGCGGGAAAACCCGAGCAGTACTTC. Translated, it gives CASSYTLAGKPEQYF.

The rearrangement links TRBV12-3 or TRBV12-4 to TRBJ1-1; D remains ambiguous. The CDR3 has 12 amino acids. The ends were cut back, 2 bases at V and 1 base at J, with 2 bases in the middle. DNA for the CDR3: TGTGCCAGCAGTTTACGGAACACTGAAGCTTTCTTT. This codes for CASSLRNTEAFF.

CDR3 DNA sequence: TGTGCCAGCAGGGTCGGGACAGGGCGTGAAAAACTGTTTTTT. Its protein is CASRVGTGREKLFF. The chain combines TRBV6-5 with TRBJ1-4; 9 bases fit TRBD1. Germline V CDR1 and CDR2: MNHEY, SVGAGI. There are 14 residues in the CDR3. Unmatched junction bases numbered 6, after V lost 6 bases and J lost 7 bases.

The chain is built from TRBV7-9 and TRBJ1-1; D is perhaps TRBD1 (5 bases). The CDR3 length is 15 residues. Per the germline V gene, CDR1 is SEHNR and CDR2 is FQNEAQ (reference sequence). Trimming left V 4 bases short and J 3 bases short, with 15 bases between. In DNA form, the CDR3 reads TGTGCCAGCAGCTCTTATGAAAAGGGGCACACTGAAGCTTTCTTT. Amino acid sequence: CASSSYEKGHTEAFF. Using reference TRBV7-9 and TRBJ1-1 for the parts outside the CDR3, the full variable domain is DTGVSQNPRHKITKRGQNVTFRCDPISEHNRLYWYRQTLGQGPEFLTYFQNEAQLEKSRLLSDRFSAERPKGSFSTLEIQRTEQGDSAMYLCASSSYEKGHTEAFFGQGTRLTVV.